This is a list of T cell receptor beta chains from one sample in a study of blood T cell repertoires in COVID-19. Libraries were prepared by immunoSEQ multiplex PCR; TCRdb keeps only in-frame clonotypes and omits some of them. The sample shows 200,000 or so clones, about 87% of them seen only once. The sample taken for sequencing was peripheral blood. The origin of the receptors is a man aged 70 or older with acute or convalescent COVID-19. Each CDR3 is given with its conserved first and last residue. A D gene is named only where the DNA matches it firmly. Some rows have no size entry. The others give once, few or many, or a class for an expanded clone.

V gene: TRBV19
J gene: TRBJ1-5
D gene: .
clone size: once
CDR3 protein: CASSISSSPQHF
CDR3 DNA: TGTGCCAGTAGTATTTCCTCTTCGCCCCAGCATTTT

V gene: TRBV28
J gene: TRBJ1-2
D gene: .
clone size: .
CDR3 protein: CASTIGLNYGYTF
CDR3 DNA: TGTGCCAGCACGATCGGACTCAACTATGGCTACACCTTC

V gene: TRBV6-2/TRBV6-3
J gene: TRBJ2-1
D gene: .
clone size: .
CDR3 protein: CASSYSTVNEQFF
CDR3 DNA: TGTGCCAGCAGTTACTCGACTGTCAATGAGCAGTTCTTC

V gene: TRBV6-5
J gene: TRBJ2-1
D gene: .
clone size: .
CDR3 protein: CASFRSTGSYNEQFF
CDR3 DNA: TGTGCCAGCTTTAGATCGACAGGATCCTACAATGAGCAGTTCTTC

V gene: TRBV14
J gene: TRBJ2-7
D gene: TRBD1
clone size: .
CDR3 protein: CASSQVTGGTYEQYF
CDR3 DNA: TGTGCCAGCAGCCAAGTGACAGGGGGGACCTACGAGCAGTACTTC

V gene: TRBV6-4
J gene: TRBJ2-3
D gene: TRBD1
clone size: few
CDR3 protein: CEPTTGNTDTQYF
CDR3 DNA: TGTGAACCGACGACAGGGAACACAGATACGCAGTATTTT

V gene: TRBV6-1
J gene: TRBJ1-5
D gene: .
clone size: .
CDR3 protein: CASSEQDNGNQPQHF
CDR3 DNA: TGTGCCAGCAGTGAACAAGACAACGGCAATCAGCCCCAGCATTTT

V gene: TRBV28
J gene: TRBJ1-2
D gene: .
clone size: .
CDR3 protein: CASSQIPSGRPGGYTF
CDR3 DNA: TGTGCCAGCAGTCAGATCCCCTCGGGGAGGCCTGGGGGCTACACCTTC

V gene: TRBV2
J gene: TRBJ2-1
D gene: .
clone size: .
CDR3 protein: CASSDSRGTNEQFF
CDR3 DNA: TGTGCCAGCAGTGATTCCAGGGGCACCAATGAGCAGTTCTTC

V gene: TRBV20-1
J gene: TRBJ1-2
D gene: .
clone size: many
CDR3 protein: CSARAGDYTF
CDR3 DNA: TGCAGTGCTAGAGCAGGGGACTACACCTTC

V gene: TRBV28
J gene: TRBJ1-5
D gene: .
clone size: once
CDR3 protein: CASSEGGSNQPQHF
CDR3 DNA: TGTGCCAGCAGTGAGGGCGGCAGCAATCAGCCCCAGCATTTT

V gene: TRBV12-3/TRBV12-4
J gene: TRBJ2-6
D gene: .
clone size: .
CDR3 protein: CASSPSGANVLTF
CDR3 DNA: TGTGCCAGCAGTCCATCTGGGGCCAACGTCCTGACTTTC

V gene: TRBV7-8
J gene: TRBJ1-1
D gene: .
clone size: .
CDR3 protein: CASSLDTGKNTEAFF
CDR3 DNA: TGTGCCAGCAGCTTAGACACCGGGAAGAACACTGAAGCTTTCTTT

V gene: TRBV6-1
J gene: TRBJ2-4
D gene: TRBD1
clone size: .
CDR3 protein: CASSETGSRNIQYF
CDR3 DNA: TGTGCCAGCAGTGAGACAGGGTCGAGAAACATTCAGTACTTC

V gene: TRBV21-1
J gene: TRBJ2-7
D gene: .
clone size: .
CDR3 protein: CASSPHRLAGEVYEQYF
CDR3 DNA: TGTGCCAGCAGCCCCCACCGACTAGCGGGAGAGGTGTACGAGCAGTACTTC

V gene: TRBV7-2
J gene: TRBJ2-1
D gene: .
clone size: .
CDR3 protein: CASSNDVGLLNEQFF
CDR3 DNA: TGTGCCAGCAGCAATGACGTGGGGCTATTAAATGAGCAGTTCTTC

V gene: TRBV10-3
J gene: TRBJ1-4
D gene: .
clone size: .
CDR3 protein: CAISAGGEYEKLFF
CDR3 DNA: TGTGCCATCAGTGCGGGGGGAGAGTATGAAAAACTGTTTTTT

V gene: TRBV27
J gene: TRBJ2-2
D gene: TRBD1
clone size: .
CDR3 protein: CASSFVGTGGTGELFF
CDR3 DNA: TGTGCCAGCAGTTTCGTCGGGACAGGGGGCACCGGGGAGCTGTTTTTT

V gene: TRBV28
J gene: TRBJ2-7
D gene: .
clone size: .
CDR3 protein: CASQAVQNYEQYF
CDR3 DNA: TGTGCCAGCCAGGCCGTTCAAAACTACGAGCAGTACTTC

V gene: TRBV19
J gene: TRBJ2-7
D gene: TRBD2
clone size: .
CDR3 protein: CASSMSRSGLAGVEQYF
CDR3 DNA: TGTGCCAGTAGTATGAGCCGTTCGGGACTAGCGGGCGTCGAGCAGTACTTC

V gene: TRBV5-8
J gene: TRBJ1-2
D gene: .
clone size: .
CDR3 protein: CASSRKGYGYTF
CDR3 DNA: TGTGCCAGCAGCCGGAAGGGGTATGGCTACACCTTC

V gene: TRBV7-3
J gene: TRBJ2-5
D gene: .
clone size: .
CDR3 protein: CASSPGLPWEETQYF
CDR3 DNA: TGTGCCAGCAGCCCGGGACTCCCTTGGGAAGAGACCCAGTACTTC

V gene: TRBV28
J gene: TRBJ2-7
D gene: .
clone size: .
CDR3 protein: CASSPRRGSYEQYF
CDR3 DNA: TGTGCCAGCAGCCCGAGGCGGGGTTCATACGAGCAGTACTTC

V gene: TRBV30
J gene: TRBJ1-1
D gene: .
clone size: .
CDR3 protein: CASRVHTEAFF
CDR3 DNA: TGTGCCTCCCGGGTCCACACTGAAGCTTTCTTT

V gene: TRBV5-4
J gene: TRBJ2-7
D gene: .
clone size: .
CDR3 protein: CASSLDGSYEQYF
CDR3 DNA: TGTGCCAGCAGTTTGGACGGTTCCTACGAGCAGTACTTC

V gene: TRBV5-1
J gene: TRBJ1-2
D gene: .
clone size: once
CDR3 protein: CASSVGTNANYGYTF
CDR3 DNA: TGCGCCAGCAGCGTGGGGACAAATGCTAACTATGGCTACACCTTC

V gene: TRBV28
J gene: TRBJ1-2
D gene: .
clone size: .
CDR3 protein: CASSHRVTAGYTF
CDR3 DNA: TGTGCCAGCAGCCACAGGGTTACTGCTGGCTACACCTTC

V gene: TRBV6-6
J gene: TRBJ1-3
D gene: TRBD1
clone size: .
CDR3 protein: CASSPWDPDRGGGNTIYF
CDR3 DNA: TGTGCCAGCAGTCCCTGGGACCCGGACAGGGGAGGTGGAAACACCATATATTTT

V gene: TRBV7-2
J gene: TRBJ2-1
D gene: .
clone size: .
CDR3 protein: CASSSLPLGNEQFF
CDR3 DNA: TGTGCCAGCAGCTCTCTACCACTAGGAAATGAGCAGTTCTTC

V gene: TRBV15
J gene: TRBJ2-7
D gene: TRBD1
clone size: .
CDR3 protein: CATSQTVGTGVNEQYF
CDR3 DNA: TGTGCCACCAGTCAGACAGTAGGGACAGGGGTCAACGAGCAGTACTTC

V gene: TRBV23-1
J gene: TRBJ1-4
D gene: TRBD1
clone size: once
CDR3 protein: CASSQRGGQGPRINEKLFF
CDR3 DNA: TGCGCCAGCAGTCAAAGAGGGGGACAGGGGCCGCGGATTAATGAAAAACTGTTTTTT

V gene: TRBV2
J gene: TRBJ2-7
D gene: TRBD1
clone size: .
CDR3 protein: CASSRDSSYEQYF
CDR3 DNA: TGTGCCAGCAGTCGGGACAGTTCCTACGAGCAGTACTTC

V gene: TRBV9
J gene: TRBJ1-2
D gene: TRBD1
clone size: .
CDR3 protein: CASSVGGTDGYTF
CDR3 DNA: TGTGCCAGCAGCGTAGGCGGGACAGATGGCTACACCTTC

V gene: TRBV29-1
J gene: TRBJ1-2
D gene: TRBD1
clone size: .
CDR3 protein: CSVLTGGYGYTF
CDR3 DNA: TGCAGCGTCCTAACAGGGGGCTATGGCTACACCTTC

V gene: TRBV6-2/TRBV6-3
J gene: TRBJ1-2
D gene: TRBD1
clone size: .
CDR3 protein: CASSLTYRGRVLIDGYTF
CDR3 DNA: TGTGCCAGCAGCCTCACCTACAGGGGGCGCGTTTTAATCGATGGCTACACCTTC

V gene: TRBV28
J gene: TRBJ1-2
D gene: .
clone size: .
CDR3 protein: CASSLPRAHGYTF
CDR3 DNA: TGTGCCAGCAGTTTACCGAGGGCCCATGGCTACACCTTC

V gene: TRBV28
J gene: TRBJ1-5
D gene: .
clone size: .
CDR3 protein: CASTTYRVNQPQHF
CDR3 DNA: TGTGCCAGCACGACCTACAGGGTCAATCAGCCCCAGCATTTT

V gene: TRBV7-2
J gene: TRBJ1-1
D gene: TRBD1
clone size: .
CDR3 protein: CASSLGPPGQGMGAFF
CDR3 DNA: TGTGCCAGCAGCTTAGGCCCACCGGGACAGGGAATGGGTGCTTTCTTT

V gene: TRBV15
J gene: TRBJ2-3
D gene: TRBD2
clone size: .
CDR3 protein: CATSRTSGSTDTQYF
CDR3 DNA: TGTGCCACCAGCAGGACTAGCGGGAGCACAGATACGCAGTATTTT

V gene: TRBV7-2
J gene: TRBJ2-3
D gene: TRBD2
clone size: .
CDR3 protein: CASSLRGTSGSWSDTQYF
CDR3 DNA: TGTGCCAGCAGCTTACGGGGGACTAGCGGGAGTTGGTCAGATACGCAGTATTTT

V gene: TRBV7-9
J gene: TRBJ2-5
D gene: TRBD2
clone size: .
CDR3 protein: CASSWTSGVLTQYF
CDR3 DNA: TGTGCCAGCAGCTGGACTAGCGGGGTGCTGACCCAGTACTTC

V gene: TRBV24-1
J gene: TRBJ2-1
D gene: .
clone size: few
CDR3 protein: CATSDRGNEQFF
CDR3 DNA: TGTGCCACCAGTGATAGGGGGAATGAGCAGTTCTTC

V gene: TRBV7-3
J gene: TRBJ2-7
D gene: .
clone size: .
CDR3 protein: CASSLSGNSEQYF
CDR3 DNA: TGTGCCAGCAGCTTATCGGGAAATAGCGAGCAGTACTTC

V gene: TRBV28
J gene: TRBJ1-2
D gene: .
clone size: .
CDR3 protein: CASSLTGNYGYTF
CDR3 DNA: TGTGCCAGCAGTTTAACGGGGAACTATGGCTACACCTTC

V gene: TRBV6-5
J gene: TRBJ1-2
D gene: TRBD1
clone size: .
CDR3 protein: CASSFTWTGDNYGYTF
CDR3 DNA: TGTGCCAGCAGTTTTACCTGGACAGGGGATAACTATGGCTACACCTTC

V gene: TRBV7-8
J gene: TRBJ1-2
D gene: TRBD1
clone size: .
CDR3 protein: CASSQRTGGAVYGYTF
CDR3 DNA: TGTGCCAGCAGCCAAAGGACAGGGGGCGCCGTCTATGGCTACACCTTC

V gene: TRBV15
J gene: TRBJ2-3
D gene: TRBD2
clone size: .
CDR3 protein: CATSRGRQGSGSLRDTQYF
CDR3 DNA: TGTGCCACCAGCAGAGGACGCCAGGGAAGCGGGAGTTTAAGAGATACGCAGTATTTT

V gene: TRBV2
J gene: TRBJ1-2
D gene: .
clone size: .
CDR3 protein: CASSEARSLRGYTF
CDR3 DNA: TGTGCCAGCAGTGAAGCGAGGAGCCTCAGAGGCTACACCTTC

V gene: TRBV18
J gene: TRBJ1-3
D gene: .
clone size: .
CDR3 protein: CASTQGSSSGNTIYF
CDR3 DNA: TGTGCCAGCACCCAGGGGTCCAGCTCTGGAAACACCATATATTTT

V gene: TRBV19
J gene: TRBJ2-4
D gene: TRBD1
clone size: .
CDR3 protein: CASSGQGEAKNIQYF
CDR3 DNA: TGTGCCAGTAGTGGCCAGGGGGAGGCCAAAAACATTCAGTACTTC

V gene: TRBV29-1
J gene: TRBJ1-2
D gene: TRBD1
clone size: once
CDR3 protein: CSVENRGRVGGYTF
CDR3 DNA: TGCAGCGTGGAAAACAGGGGGCGCGTTGGCGGCTACACCTTC